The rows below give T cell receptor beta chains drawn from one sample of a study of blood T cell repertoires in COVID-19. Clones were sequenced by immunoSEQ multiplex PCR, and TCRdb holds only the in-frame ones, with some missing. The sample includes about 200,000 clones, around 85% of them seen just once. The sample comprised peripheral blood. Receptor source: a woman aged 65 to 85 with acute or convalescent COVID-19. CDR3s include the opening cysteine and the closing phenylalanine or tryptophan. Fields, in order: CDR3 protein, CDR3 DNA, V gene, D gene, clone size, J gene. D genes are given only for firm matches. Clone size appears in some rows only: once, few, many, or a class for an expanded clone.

CDR3aa: CASSHPPGTSGGPQETQYF; CDR3nt: TGTGCCAGCAGCCACCCCCCCGGGACTAGCGGGGGGCCCCAAGAGACCCAGTACTTC; v_gene: TRBV3-1/TRBV3-2; d_gene: TRBD2; abundance: .; j_gene: TRBJ2-5
CDR3aa: CASSFGDRGSGANVLTF; CDR3nt: TGTGCCAGCAGCTTTGGGGACAGGGGCTCCGGGGCCAACGTCCTGACTTTC; v_gene: TRBV7-3; d_gene: TRBD1; abundance: .; j_gene: TRBJ2-6
CDR3aa: CASSPVGQGGTGELFF; CDR3nt: TGTGCCAGCTCACCAGTAGGACAGGGTGGAACCGGGGAGCTGTTTTTT; v_gene: TRBV18; d_gene: TRBD1; abundance: .; j_gene: TRBJ2-2
CDR3aa: CASSLPGSGYTF; CDR3nt: TGCGCCAGCAGCTTGCCTGGGAGCGGCTACACCTTC; v_gene: TRBV5-1; d_gene: .; abundance: .; j_gene: TRBJ1-2
CDR3aa: CASSLSGANTEAFF; CDR3nt: TGTGCCAGCAGCTTATCTGGGGCGAACACTGAAGCTTTCTTT; v_gene: TRBV7-6; d_gene: .; abundance: .; j_gene: TRBJ1-1
CDR3aa: CASSEAMWAGANTEAFF; CDR3nt: TGTGCCAGCAGTGAAGCCATGTGGGCAGGGGCGAACACTGAAGCTTTCTTT; v_gene: TRBV6-1; d_gene: .; abundance: once; j_gene: TRBJ1-1
CDR3aa: CASSYSQFSNTEAFF; CDR3nt: TGTGCCAGCAGTTACTCGCAGTTCTCCAACACTGAAGCTTTCTTT; v_gene: TRBV6-5; d_gene: .; abundance: .; j_gene: TRBJ1-1
CDR3aa: CASSPRGDRVDYEQYF; CDR3nt: TGTGCCAGCAGCCCTAGAGGGGACAGGGTTGACTACGAGCAGTACTTC; v_gene: TRBV9; d_gene: TRBD1; abundance: .; j_gene: TRBJ2-7
CDR3aa: CASSAPGGGNQPQHF; CDR3nt: TGTGCCAGCAGCGCACCAGGTGGTGGCAATCAGCCCCAGCATTTT; v_gene: TRBV6-2/TRBV6-3; d_gene: .; abundance: .; j_gene: TRBJ1-5
CDR3aa: CASSSRDRANYGYTF; CDR3nt: TGTGCCAGCAGCTCCCGGGACAGAGCTAACTATGGCTACACCTTC; v_gene: TRBV9; d_gene: TRBD1; abundance: .; j_gene: TRBJ1-2
CDR3aa: CASSPDRGGISSPLHF; CDR3nt: TGTGCCAGCAGCCCAGATAGGGGGGGGATAAGTTCACCCCTCCACTTT; v_gene: TRBV7-9; d_gene: .; abundance: few; j_gene: TRBJ1-6
CDR3aa: CASSNRVSTEAFF; CDR3nt: TGTGCCAGCAGCAACAGGGTATCCACTGAAGCTTTCTTT; v_gene: TRBV7-2; d_gene: .; abundance: .; j_gene: TRBJ1-1
CDR3aa: CASSADTEAFF; CDR3nt: TGTGCCAGCTCAGCGGACACTGAAGCTTTCTTT; v_gene: TRBV18; d_gene: .; abundance: once; j_gene: TRBJ1-1
CDR3aa: CASGLVEGQRNQPQHF; CDR3nt: TGTGCTAGTGGTTTGGTAGAGGGACAGCGCAATCAGCCCCAGCATTTT; v_gene: TRBV12-5; d_gene: TRBD1; abundance: few; j_gene: TRBJ1-5
CDR3aa: CASKDRSNQPQHF; CDR3nt: TGTGCCAGTAAGGACAGGTCCAATCAGCCCCAGCATTTT; v_gene: TRBV19; d_gene: TRBD1; abundance: .; j_gene: TRBJ1-5
CDR3aa: CASSPGQADSGANVLTF; CDR3nt: TGCGCCAGCAGCCCGGGACAGGCAGACTCTGGGGCCAACGTCCTGACTTTC; v_gene: TRBV5-1; d_gene: TRBD1; abundance: .; j_gene: TRBJ2-6
CDR3aa: CASSVLLAPEQYF; CDR3nt: TGTGCCAGCAGCGTTCTACTAGCTCCCGAGCAGTACTTC; v_gene: TRBV11-1; d_gene: .; abundance: .; j_gene: TRBJ2-7
CDR3aa: CASSFGTSPLGEQFF; CDR3nt: TGCGCCAGCAGCTTTGGGACTAGCCCCTTAGGCGAGCAGTTCTTC; v_gene: TRBV5-1; d_gene: TRBD2; abundance: .; j_gene: TRBJ2-1
CDR3aa: CASSQVWGGNTEAFF; CDR3nt: TGCGCCAGCAGCCAAGTATGGGGGGGGAACACTGAAGCTTTCTTT; v_gene: TRBV4-1; d_gene: .; abundance: .; j_gene: TRBJ1-1
CDR3aa: CASSLTGGNQPQHF; CDR3nt: TGTGCCAGCAGCTTAACCGGTGGCAATCAGCCCCAGCATTTT; v_gene: TRBV7-9; d_gene: .; abundance: .; j_gene: TRBJ1-5
CDR3aa: CASSIPGSYEQYF; CDR3nt: TGTGCCAGTAGTATTCCAGGGTCCTACGAGCAGTACTTC; v_gene: TRBV19; d_gene: .; abundance: .; j_gene: TRBJ2-7
CDR3aa: CASRKTDPWRETQYF; CDR3nt: TGTGCCAGCCGAAAAACGGACCCGTGGAGGGAGACCCAGTACTTC; v_gene: TRBV27; d_gene: .; abundance: .; j_gene: TRBJ2-5
CDR3aa: CSVEGPLRTGGNEQYF; CDR3nt: TGCAGCGTTGAAGGGCCGCTGCGGACAGGGGGTAACGAGCAGTACTTC; v_gene: TRBV29-1; d_gene: TRBD1; abundance: .; j_gene: TRBJ2-7
CDR3aa: CASSIGQVGGYTF; CDR3nt: TGTGCCAGCAGCATAGGACAGGTGGGGGGCTACACCTTC; v_gene: TRBV28; d_gene: TRBD1; abundance: .; j_gene: TRBJ1-2
CDR3aa: CASSGRTSGQETQYF; CDR3nt: TGTGCCAGCAGTGGTAGGACTAGCGGACAAGAGACCCAGTACTTC; v_gene: TRBV2; d_gene: TRBD2; abundance: .; j_gene: TRBJ2-5
CDR3aa: CASSPSLQDGYTF; CDR3nt: TGTGCCAGCAGTCCCTCCCTACAGGACGGCTACACCTTC; v_gene: TRBV12-3/TRBV12-4; d_gene: .; abundance: .; j_gene: TRBJ1-2
CDR3aa: CASSEWAGGTYEQYF; CDR3nt: TGTGCCAGCAGTGAGTGGGCAGGGGGGACCTACGAGCAGTACTTC; v_gene: TRBV6-4; d_gene: .; abundance: .; j_gene: TRBJ2-7
CDR3aa: CASSPRRTPSGNTIYF; CDR3nt: TGTGCTAGCAGCCCCCGCCGGACTCCCTCTGGAAACACCATATATTTT; v_gene: TRBV7-7; d_gene: .; abundance: .; j_gene: TRBJ1-3
CDR3aa: CASSSLQGADTQYF; CDR3nt: TGTGCCAGCAGTTCTCTCCAGGGGGCAGATACGCAGTATTTT; v_gene: TRBV28; d_gene: TRBD1; abundance: .; j_gene: TRBJ2-3
CDR3aa: CASSLSNGNEQFF; CDR3nt: TGTGCCAGCAGCTTAAGTAACGGCAATGAGCAGTTCTTC; v_gene: TRBV7-8; d_gene: .; abundance: .; j_gene: TRBJ2-1
CDR3aa: CASSLARGLTGELFF; CDR3nt: TGTGCCAGCAGTTTAGCCAGGGGGCTCACCGGGGAGCTGTTTTTT; v_gene: TRBV28; d_gene: TRBD1; abundance: .; j_gene: TRBJ2-2
CDR3aa: CASSTTGDSNQPQHF; CDR3nt: TGTGCCAGTAGTACGACAGGGGATAGCAATCAGCCCCAGCATTTT; v_gene: TRBV19; d_gene: TRBD1; abundance: once; j_gene: TRBJ1-5
CDR3aa: CASSPLQGSSYNEQFF; CDR3nt: TGTGCCAGCAGCCCCCTACAGGGGAGCTCCTACAATGAGCAGTTCTTC; v_gene: TRBV13; d_gene: TRBD1; abundance: few; j_gene: TRBJ2-1
CDR3aa: CASRGGQATNEKLFF; CDR3nt: TGTGCCAGCAGGGGGGGACAGGCAACTAATGAAAAACTGTTTTTT; v_gene: TRBV2; d_gene: TRBD1; abundance: .; j_gene: TRBJ1-4
CDR3aa: CAISESDGGTDTQYF; CDR3nt: TGTGCCATCAGTGAGTCAGACGGGGGCACAGATACGCAGTATTTT; v_gene: TRBV10-3; d_gene: .; abundance: .; j_gene: TRBJ2-3
CDR3aa: CASSRRGGRASNKQYF; CDR3nt: TGTGCCAGCAGCCGACGGGGGGGCCGCGCTTCCAACAAGCAGTACTTC; v_gene: TRBV5-6; d_gene: TRBD2; abundance: .; j_gene: TRBJ2-7
CDR3aa: CASTLPGQGGGELFF; CDR3nt: TGCGCCAGCACCCTACCCGGACAGGGTGGCGGGGAGCTGTTTTTT; v_gene: TRBV5-1; d_gene: TRBD1; abundance: few; j_gene: TRBJ2-2
CDR3aa: CASSLTQGSEQYF; CDR3nt: TGTGCCAGCAGCTTGACCCAGGGCTCCGAGCAGTACTTC; v_gene: TRBV11-3; d_gene: .; abundance: .; j_gene: TRBJ2-7
CDR3aa: CASSMIGDRSSFEQYF; CDR3nt: TGTGCCAGTAGTATGATAGGGGACAGGTCTTCGTTCGAGCAGTACTTC; v_gene: TRBV19; d_gene: TRBD1; abundance: .; j_gene: TRBJ2-7
CDR3aa: CATSRDEGTASYEQYF; CDR3nt: TGTGCCACCAGCAGAGATGAGGGGACAGCCTCCTACGAGCAGTACTTC; v_gene: TRBV15; d_gene: TRBD1; abundance: .; j_gene: TRBJ2-7
CDR3aa: CASSLSGAETQYF; CDR3nt: TGTGCCAGCAGCCTCAGCGGGGCAGAGACCCAGTACTTC; v_gene: TRBV3-1/TRBV3-2; d_gene: TRBD2; abundance: .; j_gene: TRBJ2-5
CDR3aa: CASSLGQGGSGANVLTF; CDR3nt: TGCGCCAGCAGCTTGGGGCAGGGAGGCTCTGGGGCCAACGTCCTGACTTTC; v_gene: TRBV5-1; d_gene: .; abundance: .; j_gene: TRBJ2-6
CDR3aa: CASSLGWRDEAFF; CDR3nt: TGTGCCAGCAGCTTAGGGTGGAGGGATGAAGCTTTCTTT; v_gene: TRBV11-1; d_gene: .; abundance: .; j_gene: TRBJ1-1
CDR3aa: CASSLAGGNTGELFF; CDR3nt: TGTGCCAGCAGTCTGGCGGGGGGAAACACCGGGGAGCTGTTTTTT; v_gene: TRBV27; d_gene: TRBD2; abundance: .; j_gene: TRBJ2-2
CDR3aa: CASNLLGGRNTEAFF; CDR3nt: TGTGCCAGCAACCTCCTCGGAGGGAGAAACACTGAAGCTTTCTTT; v_gene: TRBV5-4; d_gene: .; abundance: .; j_gene: TRBJ1-1
CDR3aa: CASTKGREGYNEQFF; CDR3nt: TGTGCCAGTACGAAGGGGCGGGAGGGCTACAATGAGCAGTTCTTC; v_gene: TRBV19; d_gene: TRBD2; abundance: .; j_gene: TRBJ2-1
CDR3aa: CASSFTVNYGYTF; CDR3nt: TGTGCCAGCAGTTTTACAGTTAACTATGGCTACACCTTC; v_gene: TRBV6-2/TRBV6-3; d_gene: .; abundance: .; j_gene: TRBJ1-2